This T cell receptor beta chain was captured by sequencing in a study of shared clonotypes between healthy human individuals. Per the authors' pipeline: Junction-only immunoSEQ data arrived without quality scores, meaning filtering differed. TCRdb keeps only in-frame clones here, not all; method: immunoSEQ multiplex PCR. V and J calls and clone size follow that table, whereas D and trimming were derived from the DNA. The data contain around 2.5 million clones, over 85% of them singletons. The CDR3 is made up of 14 amino acids. J was trimmed by 1 base and V by 4 bases; bases with no gene match: 3. Germline CDR1 SGHRS, CDR2 YFSETQ.

Input material: naive CD4+ T cells from PBMCs. Subset noted: CD45RA+ positively selected. The TCR sequence derives from a man between 18 and 29 years old in good health. Some clones in this sample may be carry-over from other donors' samples. The chain uses TRBV5-1 and TRBJ2-3; TRBD2 agrees at 7 bases. CDR3 loop: CASSQRERTDTQYF. Here the CDR3 DNA reads TGCGCCAGCAGCCAGCGGGAACGCACAGATACGCAGTATTTT.